This note documents a single TCR beta chain sequence. In the original workflow: The assay estimated nucleated cells by amplifying reference gene primers. Clones were read by immunoSEQ multiplex PCR, and TCRdb kept only the in-frame ones, dropping some. V, J and clone size reflect that table, while D and trimming were determined from the DNA. The sample consists of approximately 300,000 clones, about 85% of them appearing once. These data originate in a study of blood T cell repertoires in COVID-19. Overall study: Researchers got acute and convalescent COVID-19 samples from the United States, Italy and Spain.

The junction had 7 bases not matched to a gene; V was cut back by 4 bases and J by 6 bases. The CDR3 loop spans 15 amino acids. Germline V lookup: CDR1 SNHLY, CDR2 FYNNEI. The sample consisted of peripheral blood. The chain employs TRBV2 and TRBJ1-5; 9 bases line up with TRBD1. This sequence originates from a woman aged 45-60 years with active or convalescent COVID-19. CDR3 DNA: TGTGCCAGCAGTGTCGGTATGACAGGGGGTCAGCCCCAGCATTTT. It translates to CASSVGMTGGQPQHF.